These 6 T cell receptor beta chains share one sample of origin, sequenced in a study of CD8 T cells in ankylosing spondylitis. MiXCR, run by TCRdb on the 5' RACE reads, gives a single entry per CDR3 protein. The sample records over 130,000 distinct CDR3 sequences, approximately 44% being singletons. Sequencing was done on a sample of synovial fluid, either unsorted or a sorted T cell fraction (not recorded which). The origin of the receptors is a male donor with ankylosing spondylitis.

The sample holds a few counts of this clonotype. This chain connects TRBV3-1 to TRBJ2-2; D possibly corresponds to TRBD1 (5 bases). There are 14 residues in the CDR3. Germline CDR1 and CDR2: LGHDT and YNNKEL (reference sequence). Trimming removed 0 bases at V and 6 bases at J, with 8 bases between. The CDR3: CASSQEGVAGELFF. As DNA, the CDR3 is TGTGCCAGCAGCCAAGAAGGGGTGGCCGGGGAGCTGTTTTTT. Filled out from reference TRBV3-1 and TRBJ2-2, the complete variable domain reads DTAVSQTPKYLVTQMGNDKSIKCEQNLGHDTMYWYKQDSKKFLKIMFSYNNKELIINETVPNRFSPKSPDKAHLNLHINSLELGDSAVYFCASSQEGVAGELFFGEGSRLTVL.

V usage is TRBV6-4 and J usage is TRBJ2-3, with TRBD2 matching 8 bases. Germline CDR1 is MRHNA and CDR2 is SNTAGT. This CDR3 comprises 16 residues. Trimming removed 3 bases from V and 6 bases from J; junction bases left unmatched: 11. The CDR3 DNA sequence: TGTGCCAGCAGTGAAGGGGCCGGGGGGGAAAGCGATACGCAGTATTTT. It codes for CASSEGAGGESDTQYF.

This clonotype was observed a handful of times. This chain connects TRBV12-3 or TRBV12-4 to TRBJ2-2; D may be TRBD2 (5 bases). This CDR3 has 15 residues. V lost 1 base, J lost 4 bases, and 10 bases lay in between. CDR3 nucleotides: TGTGCCAGCAGTTTAGGCCGGGATGGCACCGGGGAGCTGTTTTTT. Protein: CASSLGRDGTGELFF.

The chain links TRBV20-1 to TRBJ2-7; no definite D call. Germline loops: CDR1 DFQATT, CDR2 SNEGSKA (reference sequence). This CDR3 is built from 14 residues. Trimming took off 0 bases at V and 7 bases at J, with 16 bases between the two ends. The CDR3, as DNA: TGCAGTGCTAGAGAAGCTATCCCTAGAAGGGAGCAGTACTTC. This encodes CSAREAIPRREQYF.

J is TRBJ2-7 and V is TRBV7-9; TRBD2 matches at 7 bases. The CDR3 spans 16 residues. The junction had 12 bases not matched to a gene; V was cut back by 5 bases and J by 2 bases. The germline V gene has CDR1 SEHNR and CDR2 FQNEAQ (reference sequence). The CDR3 protein is CASSPPLAEATYEQYF. CDR3 nucleotides: TGTGCCAGCAGCCCCCCGCTAGCGGAAGCGACCTACGAGCAGTACTTC.

This chain uses TRBV4-1 with TRBJ2-3; 8 nucleotides align to TRBD2. The CDR3 runs to 16 residues. Germline CDR1 reads MGHRA; CDR2 reads YSYEKL. Trimming removed 4 bases from V and 4 bases from J; junction bases left unmatched: 10. The CDR3 sequence: CASSPTGGSGADTQYF. CDR3 sequence (DNA): TGCGCCAGCAGCCCAACCGGCGGTAGCGGGGCAGATACGCAGTATTTT.